The rows below give T cell receptor beta chains drawn from one sample of a study of monozygotic twins with inflammatory bowel disease. After re-calling the 5' RACE reads, TCRdb lists one entry per CDR3 protein, DNA absent. This listing includes nearly 450,000 distinct CDR3 sequences. Input material: blood. Receptors were obtained from a human donor with ulcerative colitis or Crohn's disease, or a healthy co-twin of an affected twin (not recorded which). CDR3s include the opening cysteine and the closing phenylalanine or tryptophan.

TRBJ2-5	TRBV20-1	CSANPPEFDRETQYF
TRBJ2-1	TRBV4-2	CASSQDHAGGVNEQFF
TRBJ2-7	TRBV3-1	CASSKTGPAYEQYF
TRBJ2-3	TRBV7-9	CASSLGTGYDTQYF
TRBJ1-5	TRBV23-1	CASPVRRGNQPQHF
TRBJ2-7	TRBV7-9	CASSFQSRLSYEQYF
TRBJ1-4	TRBV7-2	CASSFTGLNEKLFF
TRBJ1-1	TRBV11-2	CASSQDPRITEAFF
TRBJ1-6	TRBV2	CASSDSQRSNSPLHF
TRBJ1-5	TRBV7-9	CASSRSQGQGVNQPQHF
TRBJ2-3	TRBV5-8	CASSPRGVLTSTDTQYF
TRBJ1-3	TRBV5-1	CASQQGGNSGNTIYF
TRBJ2-5	TRBV5-1	CASSGAGTGKETQYF
TRBJ2-5	TRBV10-3	CAISDSPGTQETQYF
TRBJ1-4	TRBV18	CASSPGLGAQGSEKLFF
TRBJ1-1	TRBV5-1	CASSLGTGQGVEAFF
TRBJ2-1	TRBV24-1	CATSDPTGTSGYNEQFF
TRBJ2-1	TRBV6-2/TRBV6-3	CASTLRASIYSSYNEQFF
TRBJ2-1	TRBV10-2	CASSSGTRDEQFF
TRBJ2-3	TRBV11-2	CASTVIGGRVAQYF
TRBJ2-3	TRBV30	CAWKVGRGIDTQYF
TRBJ2-4	TRBV7-9	CASSDGIINIQYF
TRBJ1-1	TRBV30	CAWSLIDNTEAFF
TRBJ2-1	TRBV19	CASSRQTVGEQFF
TRBJ2-4	TRBV7-2	CASSLEGRLGNIQYF
TRBJ2-3	TRBV7-2	CASSLPGGGRSDTQYF
TRBJ2-1	TRBV5-1	CASGGATYNEQFF
TRBJ2-4	TRBV12-3/TRBV12-4	CASSPAEAGDIQYF
TRBJ1-5	TRBV3-1	CASSPRVGSNQPQHF
TRBJ2-1	TRBV11-2	CASTYQGARNEQFF
TRBJ1-1	TRBV7-2	CASSLTHMNTEAFF
TRBJ2-3	TRBV20-1	CSARTPWDTQYF
TRBJ1-1	TRBV2	CASSVLVAGGAFF
TRBJ2-7	TRBV28	CASSIPMGGSYEQYF
TRBJ1-6	TRBV5-5	CASSAYRGRVSPLHF
TRBJ1-2	TRBV12-3/TRBV12-4	CASSPQTVNYGYTF
TRBJ2-2	TRBV20-1	CSAERQGYTGELFF
TRBJ2-1	TRBV5-5	CASSLEGTGNSYNEQFF
TRBJ1-1	TRBV19	CASSIVRNTEAFF
TRBJ2-2	TRBV18	CASSPLQAGGPGELFF
TRBJ1-1	TRBV5-1	CASSPRGINTEAFF
TRBJ2-5	TRBV3-1	CASSQDDRVETQYF
TRBJ2-3	TRBV2	CASKQRGVSDTQYF
TRBJ2-5	TRBV20-1	CSARNQAEGETQYF
TRBJ2-2	TRBV11-2	CASTPGAYGELFF